One and the same sample provided the 27 T cell receptor beta chains below, sequenced in a study of shared clonotypes between healthy human individuals. The table came from immunoSEQ multiplex PCR; TCRdb's copy has only in-frame clones and leaves some out. The repertoire includes some 1.4 million clones, approximately 97% of them detected once, and about 1.2% sits in the top ten. The source material was naive CD4+ T cells sorted from blood. Indicated subset: CD45RA+ positively selected. These receptors originate from a man aged 30-40 years in good health.

V and J are TRBV18 and TRBJ2-1; no firm D call. The V end was cut by 8 bases, the J end by 2 bases, with 13 bases between. The CDR3 spans 14 residues. CDR1 and CDR2 (germline): KGHSH, LQKENI. The CDR3 region is CASSAEPTYNEQFF. The CDR3 DNA sequence: TGTGCCAGCAGCGCGGAACCCACCTACAATGAGCAGTTCTTC. Complete variable domain (other parts from reference TRBV18 and TRBJ2-1): NAGVMQNPRHLVRRRGQEARLRCSPMKGHSHVYWYRQLPEEGLKFMVYLQKENIIDESGMPKERFSAEFPKEGPSILRIQQVVRGDSAAYFCASSAEPTYNEQFFGPGTRLTVL.

The V and J genes are TRBV19 and TRBJ2-5; D may be TRBD1 (6 bases). Trimming shortened V by 6 bases and J by 2 bases, and 13 bases separated the two germline ends. Germline V CDR1 and CDR2: LNHDA, SQIVND (reference sequence). This CDR3 has 14 residues. The CDR3 loop reads CASRGGDRQETQYF. In DNA, the CDR3 is TGTGCCAGTAGAGGGGGAGACAGGCAAGAGACCCAGTACTTC.

The gene calls are TRBV9 and TRBJ2-7; tentatively, D is TRBD1 (5 bases). Germline V lookup: CDR1 SGDLS, CDR2 YYNGEE. V lost 1 base, J lost 5 bases, and 10 bases lay in between. The CDR3 runs 13 residues. The CDR3 loop is CASSVRGFDEQYF. As DNA, the CDR3 is TGTGCCAGCAGCGTAAGGGGTTTCGACGAGCAGTACTTC.

Comment on this clone: The same CDR3 also results from other DNA sequences found in this sample. The chain uses TRBV2 and TRBJ2-7, with D possibly being TRBD2 (6 bases). V was clipped by 8 bases and J by 2 bases, with 10 bases between them. Germline V gives CDR1 SNHLY, CDR2 FYNNEI. The CDR3 has 12 residues. The CDR3 nucleotides are TGTGCCAGCGGGGGGTTAGCCTACGAGCAGTACTTC. It translates to CASGGLAYEQYF. The full variable domain, its missing parts supplied by reference TRBV2 and TRBJ2-7, is EPEVTQTPSHQVTQMGQEVILRCVPISNHLYFYWYRQILGQKVEFLVSFYNNEISEKSEIFDDQFSVERPDGSNFTLKIRSTKLEDSAMYFCASGGLAYEQYFGPGTRLTVT.

The CDR3 region is CASSVFTEPTGELFF. CDR3 sequence (DNA): TGTGCCAGCAGCGTATTCACGGAACCCACCGGGGAGCTGTTTTTT. This chain connects TRBV9 to TRBJ2-2, with D unresolved. CDR3 size: 15 residues. Per germline, CDR1 SGDLS and CDR2 YYNGEE. Trimming removed 1 base at V and 4 bases at J, with 11 bases between.

The chain recombines TRBV5-1 with TRBJ1-3; 8 bases map to TRBD1. J lost 8 bases, V lost 4 bases, and 5 bases had no gene match. The CDR3 sequence is 13 residues long. CDR1 and CDR2 from the germline V gene are SGHRS and YFSETQ. CDR3 DNA sequence: TGCGCCAGCAGCGCGACAGGGGCGGACACCATATATTTT. It yields the protein CASSATGADTIYF.

The gene calls are TRBV7-9 and TRBJ1-2; perhaps TRBD1 as D (6 bases). Germline CDR1 and CDR2: SEHNR and FQNEAQ (reference sequence). The CDR3 is made up of 14 amino acids. V was clipped by 1 base and J by 5 bases, with 11 bases between them. The CDR3 bases are TGTGCCAGCAGCTTAGAGGCAGGGGAGTATGGCTACACCTTC. This translates into CASSLEAGEYGYTF.

The V and J genes are TRBV30 and TRBJ2-6, with 16 bases matching TRBD2. Trimming removed 4 bases from V and 0 bases from J; junction bases left unmatched: 6. Germline V gene data show CDR1 as GTSNPN and CDR2 as SVGIG (reference sequence). The length of the CDR3 is 19 residues. Here the CDR3 reads CAWTGLAGGRVSGANVLTF. The CDR3 DNA reads TGTGCCTGGACGGGACTAGCGGGAGGGAGGGTCTCTGGGGCCAACGTCCTGACTTTC.

The rearrangement joins TRBV12-5 to TRBJ2-2; TRBD2 matches 13 bases. This CDR3 has 19 amino acids. V lost 2 bases, J lost 0 bases, and 6 bases stayed unmatched. Germline CDR1 reads LGHNT; CDR2 reads FRNRAP. Written as DNA, the CDR3 is TGTGCTAGTGGTTTGACCGGGACTAGCGGGACGGCGAACACCGGGGAGCTGTTTTTT. Translated, it gives CASGLTGTSGTANTGELFF.

As concerns this clone: The sample has other DNA sequences that encode this CDR3 too. The V gene is TRBV27, the J gene TRBJ1-1; the D gene is possibly TRBD1 (5 bases). The CDR3 is 13 residues long. Germline assignment: CDR1 MNHEY and CDR2 SMNVEV (reference sequence). Trimming removed 8 bases at V and 1 base at J, with 11 bases between. CDR3 loop: CASSLGGNTEAFF. CDR3 sequence (DNA): TGTGCCAGCTCCCTTGGGGGGAACACTGAAGCTTTCTTT.

The chain links TRBV2 to TRBJ1-5, with D possibly being TRBD1 (5 bases). Germline lookup yields CDR1 SNHLY and CDR2 FYNNEI. Trimming removed 4 bases at V and 4 bases at J, with 11 bases between. This CDR3 region has 14 residues. The CDR3 region has the DNA TGTGCCAGCAGTGCCCTGACAGAAAATCAGCCCCAGCATTTT. This encodes CASSALTENQPQHF. Supplemented by reference TRBV2 and TRBJ1-5, the full variable domain reads EPEVTQTPSHQVTQMGQEVILRCVPISNHLYFYWYRQILGQKVEFLVSFYNNEISEKSEIFDDQFSVERPDGSNFTLKIRSTKLEDSAMYFCASSALTENQPQHFGDGTRLSIL.

This chain connects TRBV2 to TRBJ2-3, with D unclear. This CDR3 is 14 amino acids long. V was trimmed by 3 bases and J by 2 bases, leaving 9 bases between them. CDR1 SNHLY and CDR2 FYNNEI come from the germline V gene. CDR3 nucleotide sequence: TGTGCCAGCAGTGATCGCCTTCACACAGATACGCAGTATTTT. Its protein is CASSDRLHTDTQYF.

This rearrangement joins TRBV28 to TRBJ2-2, with TRBD1 matching over 8 bases. The trim removed 4 bases at V and 9 bases at J, leaving 13 bases unmatched. Germline CDR1 and CDR2: MDHEN and SYDVKM. This CDR3 is 16 amino acids long. The CDR3 loop reads CASSSTGTGVPRELFF. CDR3 coding DNA: TGTGCCAGCAGTTCCACCGGGACAGGTGTCCCCCGGGAGCTGTTTTTT. The complete variable domain, with remaining parts taken from reference TRBV28 and TRBJ2-2, reads DVKVTQSSRYLVKRTGEKVFLECVQDMDHENMFWYRQDPGLGLRLIYFSYDVKMKEKGDIPEGYSVSREKKERFSLILESASTNQTSMYLCASSSTGTGVPRELFFGEGSRLTVL.

This chain uses TRBV5-4 with TRBJ1-1; a possible D gene is TRBD1 (5 bases). Trimming removed 4 bases at V and 4 bases at J, with 8 bases between. There are 12 residues in the CDR3. Germline V CDR1 and CDR2: SGHNT, YYREEE (reference sequence). The CDR3 DNA sequence: TGTGCCAGCAGCATTGGGGGCACTGAAGCTTTCTTT. Its translation: CASSIGGTEAFF.

The rearrangement joins TRBV28 to TRBJ2-3, with D perhaps being TRBD1 or TRBD2 (6 bases each). Germline assignment: CDR1 MDHEN and CDR2 SYDVKM. V was trimmed by 6 bases and J by 2 bases, leaving 18 bases between them. This CDR3 is built from 16 residues. CDR3 coding DNA: TGTGCCAGCAGGGCCTGGACAGCGGGTCACACAGATACGCAGTATTTT. It is translated as CASRAWTAGHTDTQYF. The entire variable domain, with the rest obtained from reference TRBV28 and TRBJ2-3, is as follows: DVKVTQSSRYLVKRTGEKVFLECVQDMDHENMFWYRQDPGLGLRLIYFSYDVKMKEKGDIPEGYSVSREKKERFSLILESASTNQTSMYLCASRAWTAGHTDTQYFGPGTRLTVL.

J is TRBJ2-5 and V is TRBV27; no clear D. CDR1 and CDR2 (germline): MNHEY, SMNVEV (reference sequence). This CDR3 comprises 13 residues. Trimming took off 1 base at V and 3 bases at J, with 6 bases between the two ends. The CDR3 reads CASSLFLKETQYF. The CDR3 DNA reads TGTGCCAGCAGTTTATTTTTGAAAGAGACCCAGTACTTC.

The rearrangement links TRBV4-1 to TRBJ1-2; 7 bases agree with TRBD1. The CDR3 is 15 amino acids. Per the germline V gene, CDR1 is MGHRA and CDR2 is YSYEKL. With 1 base clipped from V and 4 bases from J, the junction kept 6 bases outside the gene matches. The chain's CDR3 is CASSQGGQIPYGYTF. CDR3 coding DNA: TGCGCCAGCAGCCAAGGGGGACAGATTCCCTATGGCTACACCTTC.

The V and J genes are TRBV5-1 and TRBJ2-7; 8 positions agree with TRBD2. V lost 2 bases to trimming and J lost 2 bases; unmatched junction nucleotides: 3. Per the germline V gene, CDR1 is SGHRS and CDR2 is YFSETQ. This CDR3 contains 14 residues. This CDR3 is CASSFSGTAYEQYF. In DNA, the CDR3 is TGCGCCAGCAGCTTTAGCGGGACCGCCTACGAGCAGTACTTC. The full variable domain, in which reference TRBV5-1 and TRBJ2-7 provide the parts outside the CDR3, is KAGVTQTPRYLIKTRGQQVTLSCSPISGHRSVSWYQQTPGQGLQFLFEYFSETQRNKGNFPGRFSGRQFSNSRSEMNVSTLELGDSALYLCASSFSGTAYEQYFGPGTRLTVT.

This clone was seen once. DNA for the CDR3: TGTGCCAGCAGTTCCATCGGGACAGGGGGCTTCCACGAGCAGTACTTC. This translates into CASSSIGTGGFHEQYF. V gene TRBV28 combines with J gene TRBJ2-7; 12 bases line up with TRBD1. Trimming cost V 4 bases and J 5 bases; bases outside gene matches: 9. Germline V gene lookup returns CDR1 MDHEN and CDR2 SYDVKM. This CDR3 region has 16 residues.

The chain carries TRBV9 and TRBJ2-3, with 8 positions matching TRBD2. Germline CDR1 and CDR2: SGDLS and YYNGEE. Trimming removed 0 bases from V and 3 bases from J; junction bases left unmatched: 3. There are 15 residues in the CDR3. CDR3 region: CASSVEAGVTDTQYF. CDR3 DNA sequence: TGTGCCAGCAGCGTAGAAGCGGGAGTTACAGATACGCAGTATTTT. The full variable domain, completed using reference TRBV9 and TRBJ2-3, is DSGVTQTPKHLITATGQRVTLRCSPRSGDLSVYWYQQSLDQGLQFLIQYYNGEERAKGNILERFSAQQFPDLHSELNLSSLELGDSALYFCASSVEAGVTDTQYFGPGTRLTVL.

This clone is a singleton in its sample. The V gene is TRBV6-6, the J gene TRBJ1-5; D unclear. Between the trimmed V and J ends, which lost 6 bases and 0 bases, there was a span of 12 bases. Per germline, CDR1 MNHNY and CDR2 SVGAGI (reference sequence). The CDR3 consists of 15 residues. The CDR3 is CASRILRDSNQPQHF. The DNA for the CDR3 is TGTGCCAGCAGGATACTTAGGGATAGCAATCAGCCCCAGCATTTT.

V gene TRBV18 combines with J gene TRBJ2-7; a weak D match, TRBD1 (6 bases). The V gene's germline CDR1 is KGHSH and CDR2 LQKENI. There are 12 residues in the CDR3. V lost 5 bases to trimming and J lost 7 bases, with 12 bases between them. CDR3 bases: TGTGCCAGCTCAAGGACAGTTAATGAGCAGTACTTC. Encoded protein: CASSRTVNEQYF.

The chain couples TRBV18 to TRBJ2-5, with D possibly TRBD2 on 6 matching bases. The length of the CDR3 is 13 residues. Germline-derived CDR1 and CDR2 are KGHSH and LQKENI. Trimming removed 4 bases from V and 3 bases from J, with 9 bases in between. Written as DNA, the CDR3 is TGTGCCAGCTCACGGGACTTAAAAGAGACCCAGTACTTC. Its translation: CASSRDLKETQYF.

A remark on this clone: The same CDR3 is also encoded by other DNA sequences in this sample. The V call is TRBV28, the J call TRBJ1-2; a possible D gene is TRBD1 (5 bases). Trimming left V 10 bases short and J 2 bases short, with 11 bases between. CDR1 is MDHEN and CDR2 is SYDVKM in the germline V gene. The CDR3 sequence is 12 residues long. CDR3 region: CATNTGNYGYTF. CDR3 nucleotides: TGTGCCACCAATACAGGAAACTATGGCTACACCTTC.

The chain recombines TRBV5-8 with TRBJ2-5; 12 nucleotides line up with TRBD1. After removal of 4 bases from V and 5 bases from J, the junction contained 9 bases not matched to a gene. Per germline, CDR1 SGHTS and CDR2 YDEGEE. This CDR3 is 16 amino acids long. CDR3 region: CASSQGQGAFVETQYF. The CDR3 bases are TGTGCCAGCAGCCAGGGACAGGGGGCCTTCGTGGAGACCCAGTACTTC.

The chain recombines TRBV2 with TRBJ2-1; 10 nucleotides line up with TRBD2. This CDR3 spans 17 amino acids. Germline-derived CDR1 and CDR2 are SNHLY and FYNNEI. V shed 6 bases, J shed 4 bases, and the junction held 12 bases outside the gene matches. This CDR3 is CASSWTSGLLTYNEQFF. The CDR3 DNA follows: TGTGCCAGCAGCTGGACTAGCGGTTTATTAACGTACAATGAGCAGTTCTTC.

V gene TRBV5-4 combines with J gene TRBJ2-3; 13 bases match TRBD2. The CDR3 is made up of 16 amino acids. With V trimmed by 4 bases and J by 5 bases, 7 bases remained unmatched. CDR1 and CDR2 from the germline V gene are SGHNT and YYREEE (reference sequence). CDR3 protein: CASSTGLAGSGDTQYF. The CDR3 nucleotides read TGTGCCAGCAGCACGGGACTAGCGGGATCCGGAGATACGCAGTATTTT.